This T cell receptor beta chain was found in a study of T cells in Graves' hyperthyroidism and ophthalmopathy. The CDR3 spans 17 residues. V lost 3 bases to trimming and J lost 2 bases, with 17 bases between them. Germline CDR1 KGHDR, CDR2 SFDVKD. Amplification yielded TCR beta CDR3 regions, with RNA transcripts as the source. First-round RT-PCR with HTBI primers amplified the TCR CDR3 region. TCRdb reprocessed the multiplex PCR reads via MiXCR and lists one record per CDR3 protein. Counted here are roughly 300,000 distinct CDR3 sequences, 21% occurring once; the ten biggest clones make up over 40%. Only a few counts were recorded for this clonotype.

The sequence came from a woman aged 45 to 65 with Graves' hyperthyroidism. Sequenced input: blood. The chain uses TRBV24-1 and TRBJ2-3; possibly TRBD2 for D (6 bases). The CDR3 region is CATSDAGTIRDTDTQYF. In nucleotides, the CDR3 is TGTGCCACCAGTGATGCGGGGACGATCAGAGACACAGATACGCAGTATTTT.